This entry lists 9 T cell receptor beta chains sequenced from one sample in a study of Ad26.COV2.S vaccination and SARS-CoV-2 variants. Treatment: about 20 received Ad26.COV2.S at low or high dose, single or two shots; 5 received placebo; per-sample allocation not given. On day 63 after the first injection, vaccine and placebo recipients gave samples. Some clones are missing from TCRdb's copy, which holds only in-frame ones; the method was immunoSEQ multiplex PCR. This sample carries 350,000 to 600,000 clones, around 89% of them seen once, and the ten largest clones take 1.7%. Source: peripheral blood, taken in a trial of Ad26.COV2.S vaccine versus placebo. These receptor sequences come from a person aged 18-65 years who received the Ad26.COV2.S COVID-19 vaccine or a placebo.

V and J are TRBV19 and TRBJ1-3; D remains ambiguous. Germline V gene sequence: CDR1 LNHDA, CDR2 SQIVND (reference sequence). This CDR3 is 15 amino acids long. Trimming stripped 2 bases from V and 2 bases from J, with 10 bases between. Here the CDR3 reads CASSILRGAGNTIYF. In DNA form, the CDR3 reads TGTGCCAGTAGTATACTTCGGGGAGCTGGAAACACCATATATTTT.

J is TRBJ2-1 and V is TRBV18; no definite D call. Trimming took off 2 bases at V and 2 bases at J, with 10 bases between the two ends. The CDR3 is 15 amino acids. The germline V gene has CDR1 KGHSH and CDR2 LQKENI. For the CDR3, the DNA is TGTGCCAGCTCACCAGTGTCGGGCACCTACAATGAGCAGTTCTTC. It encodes CASSPVSGTYNEQFF.

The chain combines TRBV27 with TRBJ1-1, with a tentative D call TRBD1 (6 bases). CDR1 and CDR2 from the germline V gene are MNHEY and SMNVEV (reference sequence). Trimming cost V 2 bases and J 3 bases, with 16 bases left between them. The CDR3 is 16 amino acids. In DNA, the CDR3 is TGTGCCAGCAGTTTACAATCAGGGGCCGGAGACACTGAAGCTTTCTTT. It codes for CASSLQSGAGDTEAFF.

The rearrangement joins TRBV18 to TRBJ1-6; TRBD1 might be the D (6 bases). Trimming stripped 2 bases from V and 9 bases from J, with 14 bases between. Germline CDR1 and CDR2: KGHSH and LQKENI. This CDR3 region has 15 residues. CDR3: CASSPATGLGSPLHF. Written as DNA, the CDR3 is TGTGCCAGCTCACCAGCGACAGGTTTGGGTTCACCCCTCCACTTT.

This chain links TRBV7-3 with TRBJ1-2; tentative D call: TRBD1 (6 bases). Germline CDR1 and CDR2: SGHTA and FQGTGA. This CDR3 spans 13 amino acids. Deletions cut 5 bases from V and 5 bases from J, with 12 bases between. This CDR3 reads CASSGAQGYGYTF. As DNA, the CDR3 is TGTGCCAGCAGCGGAGCCCAGGGGTATGGCTACACCTTC.

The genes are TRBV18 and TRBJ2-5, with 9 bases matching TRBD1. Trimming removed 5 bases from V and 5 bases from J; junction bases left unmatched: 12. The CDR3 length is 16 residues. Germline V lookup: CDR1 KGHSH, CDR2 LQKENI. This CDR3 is CASSGQTGGPPETQYF. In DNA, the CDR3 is TGTGCCAGCTCAGGCCAAACAGGGGGCCCTCCGGAGACCCAGTACTTC.

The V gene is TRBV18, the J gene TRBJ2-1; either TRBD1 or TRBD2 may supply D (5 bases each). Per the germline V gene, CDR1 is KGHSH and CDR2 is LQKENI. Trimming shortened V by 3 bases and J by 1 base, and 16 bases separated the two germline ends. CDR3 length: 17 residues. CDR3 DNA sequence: TGTGCCAGCTCACCTCTTCCCGGGACCAATTCCTACAATGAGCAGTTCTTC. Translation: CASSPLPGTNSYNEQFF.

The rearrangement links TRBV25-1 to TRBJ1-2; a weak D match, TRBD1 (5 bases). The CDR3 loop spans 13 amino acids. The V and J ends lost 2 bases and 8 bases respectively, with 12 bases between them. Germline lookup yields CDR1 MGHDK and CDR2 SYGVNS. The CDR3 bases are TGTGCCAGCAGTGAAAGGGCAGGGTGGGGCTACACCTTC. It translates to CASSERAGWGYTF.

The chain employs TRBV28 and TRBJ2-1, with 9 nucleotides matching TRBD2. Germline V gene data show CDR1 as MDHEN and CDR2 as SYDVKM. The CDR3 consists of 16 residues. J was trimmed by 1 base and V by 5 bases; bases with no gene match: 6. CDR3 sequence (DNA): TGTGCCAGCAGTGCGCGGGGGGGTGCTTCCTACAATGAGCAGTTCTTC. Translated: CASSARGGASYNEQFF. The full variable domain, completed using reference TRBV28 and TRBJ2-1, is DVKVTQSSRYLVKRTGEKVFLECVQDMDHENMFWYRQDPGLGLRLIYFSYDVKMKEKGDIPEGYSVSREKKERFSLILESASTNQTSMYLCASSARGGASYNEQFFGPGTRLTVL.